Below are 32 T cell receptor beta chains sequenced from a single sample in a study of blood T cell repertoires in COVID-19. Only in-frame clones appear in the TCRdb table, and some are missing; sequencing was by immunoSEQ multiplex PCR. The table shows tens of thousands of clones, with under 85% occurring only once. The specimen was peripheral blood. These receptors all stem from a man aged 35 to 55 with acute or convalescent COVID-19.

This rearrangement joins TRBV27 to TRBJ1-6, with 8 bases identical to TRBD1. V lost 8 bases to trimming and J lost 5 bases; unmatched junction nucleotides: 2. Germline V gene data show CDR1 as MNHEY and CDR2 as SMNVEV (reference sequence). The CDR3 is made up of 13 amino acids. CDR3: CASGQGDNSPLHF. As DNA, the CDR3 is TGTGCCAGCGGACAGGGCGATAATTCACCCCTCCACTTT.

The chain has TRBV3-1 (or the pseudogene TRBV3-2) and TRBJ1-2; D perhaps matches TRBD1 (5 bases). The ends were cut back, 2 bases at V and 4 bases at J, with 11 bases in the middle. CDR1 and CDR2 (germline): LGHDT, YNNKEL (reference sequence). This CDR3 comprises 14 residues. The CDR3 here is CASSQILGGYGYTF. The CDR3 bases are TGTGCCAGCAGCCAAATTCTGGGGGGCTATGGCTACACCTTC.

The chain links TRBV12-3 or TRBV12-4 to TRBJ1-2; D unclear. Trimming took off 2 bases at V and 8 bases at J, with 9 bases between the two ends. This CDR3 has 12 amino acids. CDR3 loop: CASSLKGGGYTF. Here the CDR3 DNA reads TGTGCCAGCAGTTTAAAGGGAGGGGGCTACACCTTC.

This clone showed up just once. The rearrangement joins TRBV6-2 or TRBV6-3 to TRBJ2-1, with 10 bases that match TRBD2. Germline CDR1 reads MNHEY; CDR2 reads SVGEGT. CDR3 length equals 16 residues. J lost 2 bases, V lost 3 bases, and 4 bases had no gene match. CDR3 nucleotide sequence: TGTGCCAGCAGTTATGCCAGCGGGAGGGCCTACAATGAGCAGTTCTTC. Its translation is CASSYASGRAYNEQFF.

V gene TRBV6-6 combines with J gene TRBJ1-6; no definite D call. The V and J ends lost 6 bases and 9 bases respectively, with 15 bases between them. The CDR3 has 14 amino acids. Germline loops: CDR1 MNHNY, CDR2 SVGAGI (reference sequence). The CDR3 DNA follows: TGTGCCAGCAGGGAGGGTGGCGGGAGTTCACCCCTCCACTTT. Translated, it gives CASREGGGSSPLHF.

In DNA form, the CDR3 reads TGTGCCAGCAGTGAAAAGGCAGGTCCCTATCAGCCCCAGCATTTT. Residues: CASSEKAGPYQPQHF. J is TRBJ1-5 and V is TRBV6-1; no firm D call. Between the trimmed V and J ends, which lost 2 bases and 5 bases, there was a span of 13 bases. Germline V lookup: CDR1 MNHNS, CDR2 SASEGT. The CDR3 has 15 residues.

This chain connects TRBV5-8 to TRBJ2-1, with TRBD2 matching 11 bases. The CDR3 consists of 15 residues. Germline V lookup: CDR1 SGHTS, CDR2 YDEGEE. J lost 8 bases, V lost 0 bases, and 4 bases had no gene match. The CDR3: CASSLGTSGLHEQFF. DNA of the CDR3: TGTGCCAGCAGCTTGGGGACTAGCGGGCTGCATGAGCAGTTCTTC.

The genes are TRBV2 and TRBJ1-4, with a weak D call TRBD1 (5 bases). V dropped 6 bases and J dropped 1 base, with 9 bases sitting between them. CDR1 and CDR2 from the germline V gene are SNHLY and FYNNEI. The CDR3 has 14 amino acids. CDR3 sequence reads: CASRPTVTNEKLFF. Written as DNA, the CDR3 is TGTGCCAGCAGGCCGACAGTAACTAATGAAAAACTGTTTTTT.

This sequence joins TRBV18 and TRBJ1-2; D unresolved. This CDR3 has 15 amino acids. Germline CDR1 reads KGHSH; CDR2 reads LQKENI. With 0 bases removed from V and 0 bases from J, the gap between germline ends came to 8 bases. The CDR3 coding sequence is TGTGCCAGCTCACCACCGCTGGGAGCTAACTATGGCTACACCTTC. Protein product: CASSPPLGANYGYTF.

The chain joins TRBV6-6 to TRBJ2-1; tentative D call: TRBD2 (7 bases). The CDR3 has 15 amino acids. CDR1 MNHNY and CDR2 SVGAGI come from the germline V gene (reference sequence). Between the trimmed V and J ends, which lost 6 bases and 7 bases, there was a span of 19 bases. CDR3 nucleotide sequence: TGTGCCAGCAGCCCAATGGGGGGGGGCTTGAATGAGCAGTTCTTC. Amino acids: CASSPMGGGLNEQFF.

V gene TRBV27 combines with J gene TRBJ1-1; a possible D gene is TRBD1 (6 bases). The germline V gene has CDR1 MNHEY and CDR2 SMNVEV (reference sequence). The CDR3 has 14 residues. Trimming stripped 2 bases from V and 6 bases from J, with 13 bases between. This CDR3 reads CASSLHTGSAEAFF. CDR3 nucleotide sequence: TGTGCCAGCAGTTTACACACAGGGAGCGCTGAAGCTTTCTTT.

This clone was seen ten or more times. The V gene is TRBV6-5, the J gene TRBJ2-3, with D uncertain. V was pared by 6 bases and J by 2 bases, with 12 bases between. Germline lookup yields CDR1 MNHEY and CDR2 SVGAGI. This CDR3 is 14 amino acids long. The CDR3 is CASSLQTSTDTQYF. DNA for the CDR3: TGTGCCAGCAGCTTACAGACATCCACAGATACGCAGTATTTT.

V gene TRBV6-1 combines with J gene TRBJ1-5; maybe TRBD1 (6 bases). The CDR3 consists of 15 residues. Trimming removed 2 bases at V and 3 bases at J, with 11 bases between. Per germline, CDR1 MNHNS and CDR2 SASEGT. The CDR3 loop is CASSEMGHPNQPQHF. The CDR3 DNA sequence: TGTGCCAGCAGTGAAATGGGACACCCCAATCAGCCCCAGCATTTT.

The chain recombines TRBV9 with TRBJ2-6; the D gene is possibly TRBD2 (6 bases). Trimming removed 4 bases from V and 0 bases from J, with 20 bases in between. This CDR3 region has 19 residues. The germline V gene encodes CDR1 SGDLS and CDR2 YYNGEE. In nucleotides, the CDR3 is TGTGCCAGCAGCCCTAACCGTCGGGAGTGGGGCTCTGGGGCCAACGTCCTGACTTTC. Protein sequence: CASSPNRREWGSGANVLTF.

This sequence joins TRBV4-2 and TRBJ1-2; D is perhaps TRBD1 (5 bases). CDR1 LGHNA and CDR2 YNFKEQ come from the germline V gene. The CDR3 has 16 residues. V was clipped by 0 bases and J by 8 bases, with 19 bases between them. The CDR3 loop is CASSQEATGTTYGYTF. As DNA, the CDR3 is TGTGCCAGCAGCCAAGAAGCTACCGGGACTACTTACGGCTACACCTTC.

This rearrangement joins TRBV7-9 to TRBJ2-7; 8 bases line up with TRBD1. There are 15 residues in the CDR3. Germline V gene data show CDR1 as SEHNR and CDR2 as FQNEAQ (reference sequence). V shed 1 base and J 5 bases; nucleotides not matched to a gene: 7. The CDR3 region has the DNA TGTGCCAGCAGCTTAGTAGGGACAGGTAATCACGAGCAGTACTTC. This codes for CASSLVGTGNHEQYF.

The chain couples TRBV19 to TRBJ1-2; no clear D gene. The germline V and J ends were trimmed by 2 bases and 7 bases, with 14 bases remaining between them. The CDR3 contains 14 residues. CDR1 and CDR2 from the germline V gene are LNHDA and SQIVND (reference sequence). The CDR3 is CASSISRWSPGYTF. The DNA of the CDR3 is TGTGCCAGTAGTATATCCCGGTGGTCGCCTGGCTACACCTTC.

The gene calls are TRBV29-1 and TRBJ1-2; the match to TRBD1 covers 7 bases. The CDR3 loop spans 15 amino acids. The trim removed 6 bases at V and 4 bases at J, leaving 14 bases unmatched. Germline assignment: CDR1 SQVTM and CDR2 ANQGSEA. The CDR3 DNA follows: TGCAGCGTGGCATCACAGGGGACCGGCCCCTATGGCTACACCTTC. Translated: CSVASQGTGPYGYTF.

This chain joins TRBV6-6 and TRBJ2-6; D might be TRBD1 (6 bases). Looked up from germline, CDR1 is MNHNY and CDR2 is SVGAGI (reference sequence). V was cut by 6 bases and J by 0 bases, with 12 bases left in between. This CDR3 contains 16 residues. The CDR3 region is CASSSNRDSGANVLTF. The CDR3 nucleotides are TGTGCCAGCAGCTCGAACAGGGACTCTGGGGCCAACGTCCTGACTTTC.

The chain has TRBV2 and TRBJ1-2; perhaps TRBD1 as D (6 bases). The CDR3 is 14 amino acids. The germline gives CDR1 SNHLY, CDR2 FYNNEI. V shed 6 bases and J shed 3 bases, with 14 bases lying between them. The CDR3 nucleotides read TGTGCCAGCAGAGACAGCCAGGGGTACTATGGCTACACCTTC. It is translated as CASRDSQGYYGYTF.

As for this clone: The sample holds other DNA sequences that translate to the same CDR3. The gene calls are TRBV2 and TRBJ1-2; possibly TRBD1 for D (5 bases). This CDR3 has 15 amino acids. Trimming took 2 bases from V and 0 from J, leaving 10 bases between them. The germline gives CDR1 SNHLY, CDR2 FYNNEI. The CDR3 loop is CASSETGVPNYGYTF. The CDR3 DNA is TGTGCCAGCAGTGAAACGGGGGTTCCTAACTATGGCTACACCTTC.

The J gene is TRBJ2-5, the V gene TRBV6-5, with 10 positions matching TRBD2. The CDR3 runs to 14 residues. Looked up from germline, CDR1 is MNHEY and CDR2 is SVGAGI. The trim removed 5 bases at V and 5 bases at J, leaving 5 bases unmatched. The CDR3 is CASSKGLAYETQYF. The CDR3 DNA reads as TGTGCCAGCAGTAAGGGACTAGCGTACGAGACCCAGTACTTC.

The sample holds one count of this clone. The chain uses TRBV2 and TRBJ2-2, with 13 nucleotides matching TRBD2. This CDR3 has 17 residues. Trimming at V came to 7 bases and at J to 4 bases, leaving 9 bases not matched to a gene. Looked up from germline, CDR1 is SNHLY and CDR2 is FYNNEI. This CDR3 reads CASNSYGLAGATGELFF. The CDR3 region has the DNA TGTGCCAGCAATAGCTACGGACTAGCGGGAGCCACCGGGGAGCTGTTTTTT.

This clone showed up just once. V usage is TRBV7-8 and J usage is TRBJ2-7, with 7 bases that match TRBD1. Trimming at V came to 1 base and at J to 7 bases, leaving 4 bases not matched to a gene. This CDR3 has 13 residues. Germline CDR1 SGHVS, CDR2 FQNEAQ. For the CDR3, the DNA is TGTGCCAGCAGCTTAGGTAACAGGGGAGAGCAGTACGTC. Its protein is CASSLGNRGEQYV.

The chain joins TRBV6-2 or TRBV6-3 to TRBJ1-5; D not certain. CDR1 is MNHEY, CDR2 SVGEGT, per germline. The CDR3 totals 13 residues. V lost 5 bases to trimming and J lost 1 base, with 6 bases between them. The CDR3 nucleotides are TGTGCCAGCAGTGCTAGGAGCAATCAGCCCCAGCATTTT. Residues: CASSARSNQPQHF.

This clone was seen once. The chain recombines TRBV7-9 with TRBJ1-3, with 9 nucleotides matching TRBD1. The CDR3 runs 15 residues. After removal of 5 bases from V and 3 bases from J, the junction contained 5 bases not matched to a gene. Germline loops: CDR1 SEHNR, CDR2 FQNEAQ (reference sequence). Written as DNA, the CDR3 is TGTGCCAGCAGCCCGGGGACAGGGAATGGAAACACCATATATTTT. Protein: CASSPGTGNGNTIYF.

The V gene is TRBV29-1, the J gene TRBJ1-2; D remains unclear. Germline CDR1 reads SQVTM; CDR2 reads ANQGSEA. The CDR3 runs to 13 residues. Deletions cut 7 bases from V and 1 base from J, with 13 bases between. CDR3 DNA: TGCAGCGCCCAATCCCACAGTAACTATGGCTACACCTTC. It encodes CSAQSHSNYGYTF. Drawing the rest from reference TRBV29-1 and TRBJ1-2, the complete variable domain is SAVISQKPSRDICQRGTSLTIQCQVDSQVTMMFWYRQQPGQSLTLIATANQGSEATYESGFVIDKFPISRPNLTFSTLTVSNMSPEDSSIYLCSAQSHSNYGYTFGSGTRLTVV.

The chain recombines TRBV2 with TRBJ2-1; 11 nucleotides align to TRBD2. CDR3 length: 14 residues. Germline lookup yields CDR1 SNHLY and CDR2 FYNNEI. The V and J ends lost 5 bases and 7 bases, in that order; junction bases with no gene match: 4. CDR3 DNA sequence: TGTGCCAGCAGTACTAGCGGGGGACGGAATGAGCAGTTCTTC. Its translation is CASSTSGGRNEQFF.

This clone appeared a few times. This chain connects TRBV10-1 to TRBJ2-1; D possibly corresponds to TRBD2 (5 bases). CDR1 is WNHNN, CDR2 SYGVQD, per germline (reference sequence). V lost 6 bases, J lost 6 bases, and 9 bases lay in between. The CDR3 totals 12 residues. The chain's CDR3 is CASSGLLNEQFF. CDR3 bases: TGCGCCAGCAGCGGACTGCTCAATGAGCAGTTCTTC.

The CDR3 DNA reads as TGTGCCAGCAGCCAAGAATACAGGAGTAACACTGAAGCTTTCTTT. It translates to CASSQEYRSNTEAFF. The V gene is TRBV14, the J gene TRBJ1-1; D is possibly TRBD1 (5 bases). The V gene's germline CDR1 is SGHDN and CDR2 FVKESK. V lost 0 bases, J lost 2 bases, and 10 bases lay in between. The CDR3 contains 15 residues. Variable domain in full (rest from reference TRBV14 and TRBJ1-1): EAGVTQFPSHSVIEKGQTVTLRCDPISGHDNLYWYRRVMGKEIKFLLHFVKESKQDESGMPNNRFLAERTGGTYSTLKVQPAELEDSGVYFCASSQEYRSNTEAFFGQGTRLTVV.

The chain links TRBV5-1 to TRBJ1-2, with a tentative D call TRBD1 (6 bases). The CDR3 is 16 amino acids. CDR1 is SGHRS and CDR2 is YFSETQ in the germline V gene. V was clipped by 0 bases and J by 2 bases, with 14 bases between them. CDR3 amino acids: CASSLGTEAVNYGYTF. In nucleotides, the CDR3 is TGCGCCAGCAGCTTGGGGACAGAAGCGGTAAACTATGGCTACACCTTC.

V is TRBV5-1 and J is TRBJ1-1; TRBD1 matches 9 bases. CDR3 length: 16 amino acids. V lost 2 bases and J lost 2; bases outside the gene matches: 7. In germline, CDR1 is SGHRS, CDR2 YFSETQ. The CDR3 bases are TGCGCCAGCAGCTTTGCAGGTACAGGGGGCAACACTGAAGCTTTCTTT. Translating gives CASSFAGTGGNTEAFF.